This T cell receptor beta chain was profiled in a study of T cell responses to AZD1222 COVID-19 vaccine. The CDR3 length is 11 residues. After removal of 9 bases from V and 4 bases from J, the junction contained 0 bases not matched to a gene. Germline V gene lookup returns CDR1 SNHLY and CDR2 FYNNEI. Study observations and caveats: The donor cohort was predominantly white British with a female majority, and clonal diversity may have been underestimated.

A note on this clone: The antigen remains undetermined.

Clones were read by immunoSEQ multiplex PCR, and TCRdb kept only the in-frame ones, dropping some. The table has some 180,000 clones, roughly nine tenths seen once; the top ten hold under 2%. The TCR was taken from an adult who received the AZD1222 COVID-19 vaccine. The material sequenced was peripheral blood, taken 28 days after the second AZD1222 dose. The V and J genes are TRBV2 and TRBJ2-5; the match to TRBD1 covers 9 bases. CDR3 protein: CARQGAETQYF. Written as DNA, the CDR3 is TGTGCCAGACAGGGGGCAGAGACCCAGTACTTC. Filled out from reference TRBV2 and TRBJ2-5, the complete variable domain reads EPEVTQTPSHQVTQMGQEVILRCVPISNHLYFYWYRQILGQKVEFLVSFYNNEISEKSEIFDDQFSVERPDGSNFTLKIRSTKLEDSAMYFCARQGAETQYFGPGTRLLVL.